A single sample gave rise to the 27 T cell receptor beta chains below, sequenced in a study of identical twins. TCRdb reanalysed the 5' RACE reads using MiXCR and keeps one entry per CDR3 protein. The table records 1.5 million to 2 million distinct CDR3 sequences, about 31% of them present only once. Material for sequencing was cord blood. These receptors came from a newborn girl in good health.

The sample holds many counts of this clonotype. The rearrangement uses TRBV20-1 and TRBJ1-4; tentatively, D is TRBD1 (6 bases). Trimming took 6 bases from V and 2 from J, leaving 10 bases between them. The CDR3 consists of 13 residues. Germline V gene sequence: CDR1 DFQATT, CDR2 SNEGSKA (reference sequence). The CDR3 spells CSALQGTNEKLFF. The CDR3, as DNA: TGCAGTGCCCTACAGGGTACTAATGAAAAACTGTTTTTT.

This clonotype turned up a few times. The chain employs TRBV28 and TRBJ2-4; 7 nucleotides align to TRBD1. The end of the DNA is better explained by TRBJ2-7, so the J call may be wrong. Germline values: CDR1 MDHEN, CDR2 SYDVKM. The CDR3 runs to 15 residues. The CDR3 sequence: CASSPPYRGTYEQYF. In DNA, the CDR3 is TGTGCCAGCAGTCCGCCTTACAGGGGAACCTACGAGCAGTACTTC.

The rearrangement joins TRBV7-6 to TRBJ1-6; D ambiguous. The ends were cut back, 6 bases at V and 2 bases at J, with 8 bases in the middle. Germline CDR1 reads SGHVS; CDR2 reads FNYEAQ. The CDR3 is made up of 14 amino acids. The CDR3, as DNA: TGTGCCAGCAGTCCCTCCACCTATAATTCACCCCTCCACTTT. Translation gives CASSPSTYNSPLHF.

The V gene is TRBV5-1, the J gene TRBJ2-7; 8 bases are a match to TRBD2. CDR1 SGHRS and CDR2 YFSETQ come from the germline V gene. The CDR3 has 17 amino acids. The V gene end was trimmed by 2 bases and the J gene end by 0 bases; junction bases not matched to a gene: 10. This chain's CDR3 is CASSFLGLAASSYEQYF. CDR3 bases: TGCGCCAGCAGCTTCCTAGGACTAGCCGCTAGCTCCTACGAGCAGTACTTC.

This clonotype showed up many times. The genes are TRBV25-1 and TRBJ2-1, with D tentatively TRBD2 (5 bases). Germline CDR1 is MGHDK and CDR2 is SYGVNS. The length of the CDR3 is 14 residues. V was cut by 2 bases and J by 7 bases, with 12 bases left in between. The CDR3 DNA is TGTGCCAGCAGTGAAGGAGGAGCCTTGAATGAGCAGTTCTTC. It specifies CASSEGGALNEQFF. Complete variable domain (other parts from reference TRBV25-1 and TRBJ2-1): EADIYQTPRYLVIGTGKKITLECSQTMGHDKMYWYQQDPGMELHLIHYSYGVNSTEKGDLSSESTVSRIRTEHFPLTLESARPSHTSQYLCASSEGGALNEQFFGPGTRLTVL.

The chain uses TRBV5-1 and TRBJ2-3, with D tentatively TRBD2 (5 bases). V was clipped by 3 bases and J by 7 bases, with 18 bases between them. Germline V gene data show CDR1 as SGHRS and CDR2 as YFSETQ. The CDR3 extends over 15 amino acids. CDR3 bases: TGCGCCAGCAGCTCGGAGAGCGGTCGCAGGAATACGCAGTATTTT. Residues: CASSSESGRRNTQYF.

This clonotype was found a few times. This sequence joins TRBV5-1 and TRBJ2-5; 9 positions agree with TRBD1. The germline V gene has CDR1 SGHRS and CDR2 YFSETQ. The CDR3 length is 15 residues. The junction had 6 bases not matched to a gene; V was cut back by 0 bases and J by 6 bases. CDR3 DNA sequence: TGCGCCAGCAGCTTGGTCCAGGGACAGGGAAAGACCCAGTACTTC. This translates into CASSLVQGQGKTQYF.

V usage is TRBV6-5 and J usage is TRBJ2-3; no clear D. V lost 4 bases and J lost 0, with 8 bases in between. From germline, CDR1 is MNHEY and CDR2 SVGAGI. CDR3 length equals 14 residues. The DNA of the CDR3 is TGTGCCAGCAGTTCCCCGTATAGCACAGATACGCAGTATTTT. Amino acids: CASSSPYSTDTQYF.

This clonotype was seen only once. The V and J genes are TRBV7-2 and TRBJ1-1, with D possibly being TRBD1 (5 bases). From germline, CDR1 is SGHTA and CDR2 FQGNSA. V was shortened by 1 base and J by 10 bases, with 22 bases between the two germline ends. This CDR3 spans 16 amino acids. The CDR3 nucleotides are TGTGCCAGCAGCTTAGTTTTGGCAGGGCCCAACTCTGGAGCTTTCTTT. Amino acids: CASSLVLAGPNSGAFF. Based on the CDR3 plus reference TRBV7-2 and TRBJ1-1, the full variable domain is GAGVSQSPSNKVTEKGKDVELRCDPISGHTALYWYRQSLGQGLEFLIYFQGNSAPDKSGLPSDRFSAERTGGSVSTLTIQRTQQEDSAVYLCASSLVLAGPNSGAFFGQGTRLTVV.

This clonotype was seen a few times. The V gene is TRBV12-5, the J gene TRBJ2-1; D not resolved. Germline CDR1 LGHNT, CDR2 FRNRAP. V was pared by 0 bases and J by 1 base, with 10 bases between. The CDR3 is 16 residues long. The CDR3 loop is CASGLVQSLSYNEQFF. The CDR3 nucleotides are TGTGCTAGTGGTTTGGTACAATCGCTATCCTACAATGAGCAGTTCTTC.

The gene calls are TRBV6-6 and TRBJ2-4, with 8 nucleotides matching TRBD2. Germline CDR1 reads MNHNY; CDR2 reads SVGAGI (reference sequence). The length of the CDR3 is 11 residues. The V gene end was trimmed by 11 bases and the J gene end by 6 bases; junction bases not matched to a gene: 3. CDR3 protein: CASGLGNIQYF. In DNA, the CDR3 is TGTGCCTCGGGACTAGGAAACATTCAGTACTTC.

This clonotype turned up a few times. The chain has TRBV21-1 and TRBJ1-1; the table's D gene call, TRBD1, was not cross checked with the DNA. TRBV21-1 is a listed pseudogene. The CDR3 consists of 14 residues. This CDR3 is CASSKVGQNTEAFF. The CDR3 DNA follows: TGTGCCAGCAGCAAAGTGGGACAGAACACTGAAGCTTTCTTT.

The chain uses TRBV4-2 and TRBJ2-4; possibly TRBD2 for D (5 bases). V was pared by 1 base and J by 9 bases, with 7 bases between. This CDR3 has 12 amino acids. The germline V gene encodes CDR1 LGHNA and CDR2 YNFKEQ. CDR3 nucleotides: TGTGCCAGCAGCCAAGGGGAGAGCATTCAGTACTTC. It is translated as CASSQGESIQYF.

The CDR3 sequence: CASSFRLAGGQDTQYF. The CDR3 region has the DNA TGTGCCAGCAGTTTCAGACTAGCGGGGGGGCAAGATACGCAGTATTTT. V usage is TRBV27 and J usage is TRBJ2-3, with 14 bases fitting TRBD2. J was trimmed by 5 bases and V by 3 bases; bases with no gene match: 4. CDR1 MNHEY and CDR2 SMNVEV come from the germline V gene (reference sequence). The CDR3 length is 16 residues.

V gene TRBV27 combines with J gene TRBJ2-1, with 12 bases matching TRBD2. CDR3 length: 14 amino acids. V trimming: 7 bases; J trimming: 8 bases; junction bases outside the gene matches: 6. CDR1 is MNHEY and CDR2 is SMNVEV in the germline V gene (reference sequence). The CDR3 region is CASTTTSGGDEQFF. The CDR3, as DNA: TGTGCCAGCACCACGACTAGCGGGGGAGATGAGCAGTTCTTC.

This clonotype has just a few counts. This sequence joins TRBV7-8 and TRBJ2-3, with D perhaps TRBD1 (5 bases). Germline values: CDR1 SGHVS, CDR2 FQNEAQ. The CDR3 spans 18 residues. Trimming took 5 bases from V and 6 from J, leaving 27 bases between them. The CDR3, as DNA: TGTGCCAGCAGCCTCCCCGCAGGGTTTGTTCCACATAAGGATACGCAGTATTTT. Protein: CASSLPAGFVPHKDTQYF.

This clonotype was detected only once. A junction end diverges from the germline sequence, so it may reflect a read error. The chain has TRBV5-1 and TRBJ2-7, with no clear D. The CDR3 is 14 amino acids. Per germline, CDR1 SGHRS and CDR2 YFSETQ. Written as DNA, the CDR3 is TGCGCCAGCGGCTTAGGAGTAGCCTCCTACGAGCAGTACTTC. It yields the protein CASGLGVASYEQYF.

The J gene is TRBJ2-5, the V gene TRBV5-1; D unclear. V shed 10 bases and J shed 0 bases, with 19 bases lying between them. The CDR3 is 15 residues long. Germline assignment: CDR1 SGHRS and CDR2 YFSETQ. The CDR3 loop reads CAGMRRTANQETQYF. CDR3 nucleotide sequence: TGCGCCGGCATGCGTCGCACTGCCAACCAAGAGACCCAGTACTTC.

This chain joins TRBV18 and TRBJ2-1; 8 nucleotides match TRBD2. The DNA matches TRBJ2-7 better at its end, which makes the J call doubtful. There are 16 residues in the CDR3. Germline V lookup: CDR1 KGHSH, CDR2 LQKENI. Here the CDR3 reads CASSQERERTYNEQYF. The CDR3 DNA is TGTGCCAGCTCGCAAGAGCGGGAGCGGACTTACAATGAGCAGTACTTC.

The genes are TRBV7-9 and TRBJ2-5; the match to TRBD2 covers 7 bases. The J call may be incorrect, as the DNA end agrees better with TRBJ2-7. Germline V CDR1 and CDR2: SEHNR, FQNEAQ (reference sequence). This CDR3 spans 14 amino acids. The CDR3 sequence: CASGVTGGPYEQYF. The CDR3 DNA is TGTGCCAGCGGCGTAACGGGAGGCCCCTACGAGCAGTACTTC.

There are a few counts of this clonotype. V usage is TRBV20-1 and J usage is TRBJ2-1; the match to TRBD2 covers 12 bases. There are 13 residues in the CDR3. In germline, CDR1 is DFQATT, CDR2 SNEGSKA (reference sequence). J gave up 9 bases and V 5 bases, and 5 bases lay outside the gene matches. CDR3 DNA sequence: TGCAGTGCTCGGACTAGCGGGACGTCTGAGCAGTTCTTC. This gives the protein CSARTSGTSEQFF.

This clonotype was counted only a few times. The chain links TRBV20-1 to TRBJ1-5; 7 nucleotides line up with TRBD1. V gave up 0 bases and J gave up 6 bases; unmatched junction bases: 5. This CDR3 has 14 residues. Germline-derived CDR1 and CDR2 are DFQATT and SNEGSKA (reference sequence). CDR3 protein: CSARDPTGFQPQHF. DNA of the CDR3: TGCAGTGCTAGAGACCCGACAGGGTTTCAGCCCCAGCATTTT.

V gene TRBV12-5 combines with J gene TRBJ2-4, with no clear D. With 0 bases removed from V and 13 bases from J, the gap between germline ends came to 22 bases. From germline, CDR1 is LGHNT and CDR2 FRNRAP. CDR3 length: 16 residues. The DNA of the CDR3 is TGTGCTAGTGGTTTGGTAACCGGGCCCTCCTACAATGAGCAGTACTTC. Translating it yields CASGLVTGPSYNEQYF.

This clonotype has just a few counts. This sequence joins TRBV20-1 and TRBJ2-2; 11 bases are a match to TRBD2. This CDR3 contains 15 residues. The germline CDR1 and CDR2 sequences are DFQATT and SNEGSKA (reference sequence). J gave up 4 bases and V 3 bases, and 4 bases lay outside the gene matches. CDR3 sequence reads: CSASLSGRATGELFF. CDR3 DNA: TGCAGTGCTAGCCTTAGCGGGAGGGCCACCGGGGAGCTGTTTTTT.

This chain links TRBV6-1 with TRBJ1-2; D unresolved. From germline, CDR1 is MNHNS and CDR2 SASEGT. CDR3 length: 18 residues. Deletions cut 7 bases from V and 0 bases from J, with 24 bases between. CDR3 sequence: CASILTPALAVANYGYTF. DNA of the CDR3: TGTGCCAGCATTCTAACCCCCGCCCTAGCTGTAGCTAACTATGGCTACACCTTC.

For the CDR3, the DNA is TGTGCCAGCAGCCAAGATAGAACTAGCTTGGATACGCAGTATTTT. Amino acid sequence: CASSQDRTSLDTQYF. The chain recombines TRBV3-1 with TRBJ2-3; perhaps TRBD2 as D (6 bases). Trimming cost V 0 bases and J 6 bases, with 13 bases left between them. Germline values: CDR1 LGHDT, CDR2 YNNKEL (reference sequence). The CDR3 is made up of 15 amino acids.

The J gene is TRBJ2-7, the V gene TRBV5-1; 9 positions match TRBD1. With V trimmed by 3 bases and J by 5 bases, 12 bases remained unmatched. Germline V gene sequence: CDR1 SGHRS, CDR2 YFSETQ. The CDR3 totals 16 residues. CDR3 sequence: CASSSSPGTGSHEQYF. As DNA, the CDR3 is TGCGCCAGCAGCTCCTCACCCGGGACAGGGTCCCACGAGCAGTACTTC.